The clone carrying this T cell receptor beta chain was observed a few times. This sample was taken from a study of T-cell memory formation after mild COVID-19. Study summary: There were largely donor-specific TCR clusters.

Germline V gives CDR1 SQVTM, CDR2 ANQGSEA. V lost 5 bases and J lost 1, with 11 bases in between. The CDR3 length is 14 residues. TCRdb recomputed calls from the 5' RACE reads with MiXCR, one row per CDR3 protein. The table has around 110,000 distinct CDR3 sequences, 17% seen once. The J gene is TRBJ2-2, the V gene TRBV29-1, with D unresolved. This receptor was taken from an adult woman who had mild COVID-19 (a few samples of this study predate the infection). Cell type and time point are not known. Sequenced: PBMCs or a T cell subset sorted from them (not recorded which). Here the CDR3 DNA reads TGCAGCGTTCAGAAAACGGTGAACACCGGGGAGCTGTTTTTT. Residues: CSVQKTVNTGELFF.